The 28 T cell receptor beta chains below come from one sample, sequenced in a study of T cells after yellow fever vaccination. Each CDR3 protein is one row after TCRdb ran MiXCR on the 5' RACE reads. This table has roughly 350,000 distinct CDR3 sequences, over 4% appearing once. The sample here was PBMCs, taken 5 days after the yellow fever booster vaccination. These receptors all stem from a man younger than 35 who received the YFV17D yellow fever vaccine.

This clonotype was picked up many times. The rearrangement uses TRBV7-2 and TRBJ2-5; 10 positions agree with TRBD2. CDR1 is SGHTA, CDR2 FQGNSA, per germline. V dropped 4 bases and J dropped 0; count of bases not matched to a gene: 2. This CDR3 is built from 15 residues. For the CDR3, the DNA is TGTGCCAGCAGCTCCCTAGCGGGGGACCAAGAGACCCAGTACTTC. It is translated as CASSSLAGDQETQYF.

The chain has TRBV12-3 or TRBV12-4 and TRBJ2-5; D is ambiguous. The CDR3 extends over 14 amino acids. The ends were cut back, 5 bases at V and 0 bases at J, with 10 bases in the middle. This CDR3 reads CASSLRTDQETQYF. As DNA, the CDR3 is TGTGCCAGCAGTCTGAGGACGGACCAAGAGACCCAGTACTTC.

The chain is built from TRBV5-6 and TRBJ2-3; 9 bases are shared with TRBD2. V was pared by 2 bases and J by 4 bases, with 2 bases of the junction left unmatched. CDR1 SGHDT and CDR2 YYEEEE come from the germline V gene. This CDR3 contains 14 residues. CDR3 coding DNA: TGTGCCAGCAGCTTAAAGCGGGGGGCAGATACGCAGTATTTT. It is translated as CASSLKRGADTQYF.

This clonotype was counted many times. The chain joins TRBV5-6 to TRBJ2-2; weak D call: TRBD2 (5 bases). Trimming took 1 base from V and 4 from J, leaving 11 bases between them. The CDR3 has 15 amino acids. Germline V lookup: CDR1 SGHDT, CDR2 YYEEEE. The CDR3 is CASSLRGPGTGELFF. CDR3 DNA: TGTGCCAGCAGCTTGAGAGGGCCCGGCACCGGGGAGCTGTTTTTT.

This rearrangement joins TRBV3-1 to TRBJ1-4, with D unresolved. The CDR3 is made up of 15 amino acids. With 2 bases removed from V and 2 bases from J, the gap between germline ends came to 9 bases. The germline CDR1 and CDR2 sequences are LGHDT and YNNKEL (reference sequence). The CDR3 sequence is CASSQWTTTNEKLFF. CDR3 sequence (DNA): TGTGCCAGCAGCCAATGGACGACCACTAATGAAAAACTGTTTTTT.

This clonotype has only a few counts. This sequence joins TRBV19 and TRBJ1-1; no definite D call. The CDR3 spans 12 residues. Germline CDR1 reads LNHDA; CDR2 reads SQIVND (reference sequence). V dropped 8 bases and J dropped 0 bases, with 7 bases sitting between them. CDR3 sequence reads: CASRDLNTEAFF. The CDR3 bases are TGTGCCAGTCGAGATTTGAACACTGAAGCTTTCTTT.

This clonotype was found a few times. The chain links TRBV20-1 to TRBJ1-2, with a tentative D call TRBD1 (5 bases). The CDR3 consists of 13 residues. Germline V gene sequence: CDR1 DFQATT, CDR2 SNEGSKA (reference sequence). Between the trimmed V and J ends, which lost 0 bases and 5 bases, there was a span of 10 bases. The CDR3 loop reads CSARDKEGYGYTF. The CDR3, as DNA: TGCAGTGCTAGAGATAAGGAGGGGTATGGCTACACCTTC.

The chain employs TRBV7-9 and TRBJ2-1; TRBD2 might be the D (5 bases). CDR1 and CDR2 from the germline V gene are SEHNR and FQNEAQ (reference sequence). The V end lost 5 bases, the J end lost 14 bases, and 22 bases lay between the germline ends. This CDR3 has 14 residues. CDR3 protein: CASSPTQARVLKFF. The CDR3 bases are TGTGCCAGCAGCCCCACCCAGGCGCGGGTTCTGAAGTTCTTC.

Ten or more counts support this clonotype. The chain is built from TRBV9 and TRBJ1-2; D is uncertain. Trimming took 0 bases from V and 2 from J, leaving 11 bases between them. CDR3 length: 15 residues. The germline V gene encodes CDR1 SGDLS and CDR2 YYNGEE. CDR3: CASSVGGPVNYGYTF. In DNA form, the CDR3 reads TGTGCCAGCAGCGTAGGCGGGCCCGTGAACTATGGCTACACCTTC.

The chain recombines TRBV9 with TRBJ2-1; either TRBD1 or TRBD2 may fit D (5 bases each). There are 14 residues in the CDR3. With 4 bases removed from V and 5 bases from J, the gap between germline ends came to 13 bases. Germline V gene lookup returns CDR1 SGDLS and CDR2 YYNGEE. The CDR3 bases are TGTGCCAGCAGCCGAACGGGGCCCCACAATGAGCAGTTCTTC. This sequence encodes CASSRTGPHNEQFF.

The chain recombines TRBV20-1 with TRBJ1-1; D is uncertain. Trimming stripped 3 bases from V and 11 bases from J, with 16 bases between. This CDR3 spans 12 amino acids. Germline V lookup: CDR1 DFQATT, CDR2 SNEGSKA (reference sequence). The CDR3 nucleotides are TGCAGTGCTAGTAGACCGCTCCACCAGGCTTTCTTT. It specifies CSASRPLHQAFF.

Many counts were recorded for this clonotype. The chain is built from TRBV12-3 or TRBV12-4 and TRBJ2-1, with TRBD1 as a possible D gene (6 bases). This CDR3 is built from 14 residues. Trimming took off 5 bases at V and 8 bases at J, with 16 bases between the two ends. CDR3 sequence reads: CASSTGNPGYEQFF. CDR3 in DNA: TGTGCCAGCAGTACAGGGAACCCGGGCTATGAGCAGTTCTTC.

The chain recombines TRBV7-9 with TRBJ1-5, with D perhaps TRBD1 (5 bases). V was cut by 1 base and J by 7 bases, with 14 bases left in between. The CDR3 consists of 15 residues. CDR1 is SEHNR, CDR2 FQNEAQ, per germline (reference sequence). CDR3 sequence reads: CASSLGGSWDQPQHF. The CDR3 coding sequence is TGTGCCAGCAGCTTAGGAGGGTCCTGGGACCAGCCCCAGCATTTT.

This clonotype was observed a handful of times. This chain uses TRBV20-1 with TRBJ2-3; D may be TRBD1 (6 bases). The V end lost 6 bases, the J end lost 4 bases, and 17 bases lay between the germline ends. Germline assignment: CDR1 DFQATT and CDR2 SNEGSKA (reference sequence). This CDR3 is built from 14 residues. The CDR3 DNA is TGCAGTGCCGAGGGGGATCGTCTGTCAGATACGCAGTATTTT. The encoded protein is CSAEGDRLSDTQYF.

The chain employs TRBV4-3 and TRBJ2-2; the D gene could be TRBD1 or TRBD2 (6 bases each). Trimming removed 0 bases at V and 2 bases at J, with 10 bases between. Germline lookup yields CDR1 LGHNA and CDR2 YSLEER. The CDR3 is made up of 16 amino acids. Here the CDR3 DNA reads TGCGCCAGCAGCCAAGAGGGGGGCTACAACACCGGGGAGCTGTTTTTT. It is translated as CASSQEGGYNTGELFF.

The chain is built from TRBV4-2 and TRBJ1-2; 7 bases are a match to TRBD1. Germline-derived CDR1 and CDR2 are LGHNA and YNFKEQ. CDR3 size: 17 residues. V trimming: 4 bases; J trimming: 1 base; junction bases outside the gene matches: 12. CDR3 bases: TGTGCCAGCAGCCTCGGTACAGGACAGGCGATTAACTATGGCTACACCTTC. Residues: CASSLGTGQAINYGYTF.

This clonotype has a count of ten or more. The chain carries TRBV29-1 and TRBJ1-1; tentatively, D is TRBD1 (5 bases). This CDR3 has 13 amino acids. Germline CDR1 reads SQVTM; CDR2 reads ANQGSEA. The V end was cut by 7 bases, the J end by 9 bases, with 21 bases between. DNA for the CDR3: TGCAGCGCCGTCAGGGCCACGGGGAACCAAGCTTTCTTT. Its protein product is CSAVRATGNQAFF. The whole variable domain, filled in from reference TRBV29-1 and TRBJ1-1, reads SAVISQKPSRDICQRGTSLTIQCQVDSQVTMMFWYRQQPGQSLTLIATANQGSEATYESGFVIDKFPISRPNLTFSTLTVSNMSPEDSSIYLCSAVRATGNQAFFGQGTRLTVV.

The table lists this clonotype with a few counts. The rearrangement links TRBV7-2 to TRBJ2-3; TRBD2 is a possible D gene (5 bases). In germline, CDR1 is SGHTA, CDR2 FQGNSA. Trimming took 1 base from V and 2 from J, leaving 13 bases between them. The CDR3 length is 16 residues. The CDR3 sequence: CASSLGDYPLTDTQYF. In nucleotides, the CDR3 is TGTGCCAGCAGCTTAGGTGACTACCCTCTCACAGATACGCAGTATTTT.

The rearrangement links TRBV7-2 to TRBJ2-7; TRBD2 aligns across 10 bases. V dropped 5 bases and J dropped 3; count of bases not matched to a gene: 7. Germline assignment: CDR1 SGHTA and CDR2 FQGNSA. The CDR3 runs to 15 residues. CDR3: CASSPVASGGYEQYV. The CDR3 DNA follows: TGTGCCAGCAGCCCAGTGGCTAGCGGGGGCTACGAGCAGTACGTC.

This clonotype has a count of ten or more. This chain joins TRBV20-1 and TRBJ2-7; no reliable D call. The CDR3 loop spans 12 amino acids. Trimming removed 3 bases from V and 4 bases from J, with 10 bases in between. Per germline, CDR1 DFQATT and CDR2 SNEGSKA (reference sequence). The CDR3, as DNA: TGCAGTGCTAGCACCGCAGAGTACGAGCAGTACTTC. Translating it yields CSASTAEYEQYF.

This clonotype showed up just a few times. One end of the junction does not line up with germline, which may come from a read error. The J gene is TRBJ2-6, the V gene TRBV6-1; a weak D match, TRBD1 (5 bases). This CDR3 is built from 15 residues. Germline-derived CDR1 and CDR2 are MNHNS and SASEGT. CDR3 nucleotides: TGTGCCAGCTGTTCGGCCCTCTCTGGGGCCAAAGTCCTGACTTTC. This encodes CASCSALSGAKVLTF.

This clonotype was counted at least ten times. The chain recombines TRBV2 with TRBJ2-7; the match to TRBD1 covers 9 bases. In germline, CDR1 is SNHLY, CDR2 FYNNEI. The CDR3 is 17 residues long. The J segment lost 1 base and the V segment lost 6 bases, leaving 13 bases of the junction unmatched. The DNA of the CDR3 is TGTGCCAGCAGCCCGGGACAGGGATTTTCATCTTCCTACGAGCAGTACTTC. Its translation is CASSPGQGFSSSYEQYF.

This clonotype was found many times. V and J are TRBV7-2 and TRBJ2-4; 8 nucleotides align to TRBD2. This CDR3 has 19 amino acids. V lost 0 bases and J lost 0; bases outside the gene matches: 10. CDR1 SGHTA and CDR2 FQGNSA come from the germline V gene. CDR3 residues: CASSLALARGVLAKNIQYF. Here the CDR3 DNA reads TGTGCCAGCAGCTTAGCCTTGGCGCGGGGGGTACTAGCCAAAAACATTCAGTACTTC.

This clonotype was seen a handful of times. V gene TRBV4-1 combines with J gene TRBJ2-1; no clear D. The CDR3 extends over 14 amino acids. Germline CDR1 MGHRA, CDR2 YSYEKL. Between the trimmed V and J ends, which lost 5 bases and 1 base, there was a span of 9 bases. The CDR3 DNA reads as TGCGCCAGCAGCGAGTTAAGATCCTACAATGAGCAGTTCTTC. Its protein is CASSELRSYNEQFF.

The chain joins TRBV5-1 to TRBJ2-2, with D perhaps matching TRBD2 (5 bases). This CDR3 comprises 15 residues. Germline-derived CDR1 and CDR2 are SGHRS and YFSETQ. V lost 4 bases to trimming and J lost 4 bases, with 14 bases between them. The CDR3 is CASSERRGTTGELFF. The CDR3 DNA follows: TGCGCCAGCAGCGAGCGCCGGGGAACCACCGGGGAGCTGTTTTTT.

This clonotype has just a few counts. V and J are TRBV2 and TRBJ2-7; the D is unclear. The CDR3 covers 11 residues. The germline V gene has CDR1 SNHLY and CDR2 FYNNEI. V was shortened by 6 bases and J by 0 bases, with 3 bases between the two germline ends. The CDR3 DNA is TGTGCCAGCAGATACTCCTACGAGCAGTACGTC. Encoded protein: CASRYSYEQYV.

The CDR3 is CASSSPSGETTEAFF. CDR3 in DNA: TGTGCCAGCAGCTCCCCCAGCGGGGAAACGACTGAAGCTTTCTTT. This sequence joins TRBV7-9 and TRBJ1-1; D unclear. The V end was cut by 4 bases, the J end by 5 bases, with 17 bases between. The germline V gene encodes CDR1 SEHNR and CDR2 FQNEAQ (reference sequence). There are 15 residues in the CDR3.

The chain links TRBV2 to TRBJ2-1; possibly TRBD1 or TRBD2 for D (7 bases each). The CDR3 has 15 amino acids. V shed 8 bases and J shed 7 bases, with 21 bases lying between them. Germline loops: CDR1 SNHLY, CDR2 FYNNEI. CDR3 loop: CASGRGGPVSNEQFF. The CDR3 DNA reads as TGTGCCAGCGGCAGGGGGGGGCCAGTTTCGAATGAGCAGTTCTTC.